Sequencing of this TCR beta chain was carried out in a study of OX40 agonist ivuxolimab in advanced cancers. Profiled with immunoSEQ multiplex PCR; TCRdb holds only in-frame clones, not every one. The sample records approximately 70,000 clones, approximately 89% being singletons. The CDR3 is 14 residues long. The V segment lost 6 bases and the J segment 2 bases; nucleotides outside the gene matches: 4. CDR1 and CDR2 (germline): ENHRY, SYGVKD. This clone was counted a single time. Its antigen is undetermined. Study-wide results and caveats: Both blood CD4+ and CD8+ T cells showed clonal growth by week 6 at 0.1 to 3.0 mg/kg. Averaged across samples, CD8+ T cells carried more expanded clones than CD4+ did. Certain nonresponding patients likewise had low normalized T-cell clonal expansion.

The sequence derives from an adult with an advanced solid tumor such as melanoma, head and neck, liver or kidney cancer. The chain links TRBV10-3 to TRBJ1-5; 7 bases map to TRBD1. This specimen consisted of CD4+ or CD8+ T cells sorted from blood, obtained in a trial of the OX40 agonist ivuxolimab. CDR3 DNA: TGTGCCATCAGGGGGACAGCGGGCAATCAGCCCCAGCATTTT. Translated, it gives CAIRGTAGNQPQHF.